Listed below are T cell receptor beta chains from one sample, sequenced in a study of beta chain features in type 1 diabetes. Clones were sequenced by immunoSEQ multiplex PCR, and TCRdb holds only the in-frame ones, with some missing. The repertoire consists of approximately 160,000 clones, with approximately 10% occurring once and the leading ten covering more than 0.4%. Sequencing input: central memory CD4+ T cells from blood. Receptors were obtained from a man aged 25-45 years with type 1 diabetes. The CDR3 runs from the conserved cysteine through the conserved F or W. D genes are given only for firm matches. For some rows the clone size is stated as once, few or many, or as a class when expanded; others skip it.

V: TRBV2; J: TRBJ1-5; size: NA; D: NA; DNA: TGTGCCAGCAGTTTAGATCGGCAGCCCCAGCATTTT; CDR3: CASSLDRQPQHF
V: TRBV18; J: TRBJ2-3; size: few; D: TRBD2; DNA: TGTGCCAGCTCACGGACTAGCGGCACAGATACGCAGTATTTT; CDR3: CASSRTSGTDTQYF
V: TRBV5-1; J: TRBJ2-3; size: NA; D: TRBD2; DNA: TGCGCCAGCAGGAGGACTAGCGTGGTGACAGATACGCAGTATTTT; CDR3: CASRRTSVVTDTQYF
V: TRBV18; J: TRBJ2-5; size: few; D: NA; DNA: TGTGCCAGCTCACCCACATACCAAGAGACCCAGTACTTC; CDR3: CASSPTYQETQYF
V: TRBV28; J: TRBJ2-2; size: NA; D: TRBD1; DNA: TGTGCCAGCAGTCCAGGGGGAGACACCGGGGAGCTGTTTTTT; CDR3: CASSPGGDTGELFF
V: TRBV28; J: TRBJ2-5; size: few; D: NA; DNA: TGTGCCAGCAGTTTGCCTAGCTTGGAGACCCAGTACTTC; CDR3: CASSLPSLETQYF
V: TRBV6-5; J: TRBJ2-2; size: NA; D: TRBD1; DNA: TGTGCCAGCAGACCCGGGACAGGGTTTTCCGGGGAGCTGTTTTTT; CDR3: CASRPGTGFSGELFF
V: TRBV2; J: TRBJ1-2; size: few; D: NA; DNA: TGTGCCAGCACCATACAGGGCGCGAATGGCTACACCTTC; CDR3: CASTIQGANGYTF
V: TRBV7-9; J: TRBJ2-2; size: many; D: NA; DNA: TGTGCCAGCAGCTTACAGGGTTGGGAGCTGTTTTTT; CDR3: CASSLQGWELFF
V: TRBV30; J: TRBJ2-3; size: NA; D: TRBD2; DNA: TGTGCCTGGAGTAGAGGGTCCGCGGGAGAAGATACGCAGTATTTT; CDR3: CAWSRGSAGEDTQYF
V: TRBV7-2; J: TRBJ2-5; size: NA; D: NA; DNA: TGTGCCAGCAGCTCCCCTTTAGGGACAGGGGCAAGCGGGAGGGAGACCCAGTACTTC; CDR3: CASSSPLGTGASGRETQYF
V: TRBV5-1; J: TRBJ2-1; size: NA; D: TRBD1; DNA: TGCGCCAGCAGCTTGGAGGGACAGGGATATGTTGAGCAGTTCTTC; CDR3: CASSLEGQGYVEQFF
V: TRBV19; J: TRBJ1-5; size: few; D: TRBD1; DNA: TGTGCCAGTAGCCTGGGACAGTATAATCAGCCCCAGCATTTT; CDR3: CASSLGQYNQPQHF
V: TRBV30; J: TRBJ1-1; size: NA; D: TRBD1; DNA: TGTGCCTGGAACGCCGGGACAGTGAACACTGAAGCTTTCTTT; CDR3: CAWNAGTVNTEAFF
V: TRBV2; J: TRBJ1-1; size: few; D: NA; DNA: TGTGCCAGCAGTCCTTCGCGGTCGAACACTGAAGCTTTCTTT; CDR3: CASSPSRSNTEAFF
V: TRBV15; J: TRBJ1-5; size: few; D: NA; DNA: TGTGCCACCAGCACAAGCGATCAGCCCCAGCATTTT; CDR3: CATSTSDQPQHF